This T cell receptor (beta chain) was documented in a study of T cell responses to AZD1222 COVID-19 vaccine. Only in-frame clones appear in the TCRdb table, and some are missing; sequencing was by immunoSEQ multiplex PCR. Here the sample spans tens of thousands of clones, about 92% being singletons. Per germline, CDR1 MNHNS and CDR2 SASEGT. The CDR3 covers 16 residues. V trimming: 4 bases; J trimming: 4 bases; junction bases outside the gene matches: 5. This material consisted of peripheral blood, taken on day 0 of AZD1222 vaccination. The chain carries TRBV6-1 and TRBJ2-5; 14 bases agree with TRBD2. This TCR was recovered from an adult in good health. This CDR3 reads CASSGRLAGGRETQYF. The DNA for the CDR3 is TGTGCCAGCAGTGGAAGACTAGCGGGAGGGCGAGAGACCCAGTACTTC.